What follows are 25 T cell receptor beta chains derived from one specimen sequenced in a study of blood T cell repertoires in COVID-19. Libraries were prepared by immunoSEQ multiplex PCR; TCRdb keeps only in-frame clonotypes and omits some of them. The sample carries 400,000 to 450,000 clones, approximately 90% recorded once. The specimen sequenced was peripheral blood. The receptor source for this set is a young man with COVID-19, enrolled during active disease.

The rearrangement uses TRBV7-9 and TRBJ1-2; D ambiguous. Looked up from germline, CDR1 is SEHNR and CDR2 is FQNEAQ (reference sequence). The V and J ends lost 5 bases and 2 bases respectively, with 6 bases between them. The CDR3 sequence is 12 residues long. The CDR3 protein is CASSQENYGYTF. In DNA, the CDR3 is TGTGCCAGCAGCCAGGAAAACTATGGCTACACCTTC.

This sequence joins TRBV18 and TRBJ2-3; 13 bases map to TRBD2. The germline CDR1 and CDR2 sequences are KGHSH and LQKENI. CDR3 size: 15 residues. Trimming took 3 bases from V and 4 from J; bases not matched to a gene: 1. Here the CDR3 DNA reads TGTGCCAGCTCACCGGGACTAGCGGGGCCAGATACGCAGTATTTT. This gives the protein CASSPGLAGPDTQYF.

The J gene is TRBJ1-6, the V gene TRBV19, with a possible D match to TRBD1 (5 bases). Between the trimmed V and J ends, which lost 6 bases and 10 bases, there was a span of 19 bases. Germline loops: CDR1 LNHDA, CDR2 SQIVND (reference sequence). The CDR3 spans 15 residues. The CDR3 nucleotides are TGTGCCAGTAGGGACCCTCTGCGGGGCGGCTCACCCCTCCACTTT. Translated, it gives CASRDPLRGGSPLHF.

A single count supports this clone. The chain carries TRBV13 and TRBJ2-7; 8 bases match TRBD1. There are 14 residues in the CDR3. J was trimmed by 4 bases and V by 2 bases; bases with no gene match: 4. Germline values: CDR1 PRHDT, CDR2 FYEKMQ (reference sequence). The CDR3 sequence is CASSLRRGRYEQYF. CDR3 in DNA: TGTGCCAGCAGCTTACGCAGGGGGCGATACGAGCAGTACTTC.

CDR3 protein: CASRLAGVSYNEQFF. CDR3 in DNA: TGTGCCAGCCGACTAGCGGGGGTGTCCTACAATGAGCAGTTCTTC. The chain joins TRBV6-5 to TRBJ2-1; 12 bases are a match to TRBD2. Germline assignment: CDR1 MNHEY and CDR2 SVGAGI. This CDR3 is built from 15 residues. Germline trimming cut 8 bases from V and 1 base from J; bases unmatched to any gene: 3.

In DNA form, the CDR3 reads TGTGCCAGCGCGAAGGAAAGGGGAGGGGATCAGCCCCAGCATTTT. This sequence encodes CASAKERGGDQPQHF. V usage is TRBV2 and J usage is TRBJ1-5, with a tentative D call TRBD1 (5 bases). In germline, CDR1 is SNHLY, CDR2 FYNNEI. CDR3 size: 15 residues. V was pared by 8 bases and J by 5 bases, with 19 bases between.

The CDR3 sequence is CASRQTTETGLGYTF. CDR3 nucleotides: TGTGCCAGCAGACAAACGACTGAGACAGGGTTAGGCTACACCTTC. This rearrangement joins TRBV27 to TRBJ1-2, with 7 bases fitting TRBD1. The CDR3 totals 15 residues. The germline V gene encodes CDR1 MNHEY and CDR2 SMNVEV (reference sequence). With 6 bases clipped from V and 8 bases from J, the junction kept 15 bases outside the gene matches.

The CDR3 sequence: CASSLAMAGVPDTQYF. The DNA of the CDR3 is TGCGCCAGCAGCTTGGCCATGGCAGGGGTCCCAGATACGCAGTATTTT. The chain carries TRBV5-1 and TRBJ2-3; D possibly corresponds to TRBD1 (6 bases). The CDR3 covers 16 residues. With 0 bases removed from V and 4 bases from J, the gap between germline ends came to 15 bases. CDR1 SGHRS and CDR2 YFSETQ come from the germline V gene.

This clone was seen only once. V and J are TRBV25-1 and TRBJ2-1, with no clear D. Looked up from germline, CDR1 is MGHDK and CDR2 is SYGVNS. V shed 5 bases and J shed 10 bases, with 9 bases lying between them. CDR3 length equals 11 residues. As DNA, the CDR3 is TGTGCCAGCAGTACCCTTGGCGAGCAGTTCTTC. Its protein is CASSTLGEQFF.

Here the CDR3 DNA reads TGTGCCAGCAGCGTGGCGACAGGGGGAACCTACGAGCAGTACTTC. Protein sequence: CASSVATGGTYEQYF. This rearrangement joins TRBV9 to TRBJ2-7; 9 positions match TRBD1. Trimming removed 2 bases from V and 2 bases from J; junction bases left unmatched: 5. Looked up from germline, CDR1 is SGDLS and CDR2 is YYNGEE. The CDR3 is 15 amino acids.

This CDR3 reads CASSPGQDYGYTF. CDR3 nucleotide sequence: TGTGCCAGCAGCCCGGGACAGGACTATGGCTACACCTTC. The chain uses TRBV5-5 and TRBJ1-2; 8 positions agree with TRBD1. The CDR3 has 13 amino acids. Germline V gene lookup returns CDR1 SGHKS and CDR2 YYEKEE (reference sequence). V was clipped by 4 bases and J by 3 bases; unmatched bases: 2.

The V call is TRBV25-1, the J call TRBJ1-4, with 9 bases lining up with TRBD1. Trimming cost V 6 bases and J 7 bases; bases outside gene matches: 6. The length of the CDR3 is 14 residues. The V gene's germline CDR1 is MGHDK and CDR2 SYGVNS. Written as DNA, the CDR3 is TGTGCCAGCAGCCGGGACAGGGTTTCTGAAAAACTGTTTTTT. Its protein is CASSRDRVSEKLFF.

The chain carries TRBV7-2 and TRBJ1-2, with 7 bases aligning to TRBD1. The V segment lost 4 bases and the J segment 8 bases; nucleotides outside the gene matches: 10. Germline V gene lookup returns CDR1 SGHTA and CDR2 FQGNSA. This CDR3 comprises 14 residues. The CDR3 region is CASSSRTGPMGYTF. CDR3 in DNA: TGTGCCAGCAGCTCCCGGACAGGCCCCATGGGCTACACCTTC. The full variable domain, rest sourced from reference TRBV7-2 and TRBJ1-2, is GAGVSQSPSNKVTEKGKDVELRCDPISGHTALYWYRQSLGQGLEFLIYFQGNSAPDKSGLPSDRFSAERTGGSVSTLTIQRTQQEDSAVYLCASSSRTGPMGYTFGSGTRLTVV.

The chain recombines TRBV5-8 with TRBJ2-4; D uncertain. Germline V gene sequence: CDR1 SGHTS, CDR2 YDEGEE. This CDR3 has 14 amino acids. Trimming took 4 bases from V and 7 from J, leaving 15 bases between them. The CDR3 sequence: CASSRSLVRNIQYF. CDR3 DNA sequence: TGTGCCAGCAGCCGCTCACTGGTACGGAACATTCAGTACTTC.

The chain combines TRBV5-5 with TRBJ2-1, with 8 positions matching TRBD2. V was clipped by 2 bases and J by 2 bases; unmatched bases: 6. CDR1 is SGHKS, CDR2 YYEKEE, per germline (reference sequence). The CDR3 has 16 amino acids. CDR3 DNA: TGTGCCAGCAGCTTTATTGCCGGGGGGGCCTACAATGAGCAGTTCTTC. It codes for CASSFIAGGAYNEQFF.

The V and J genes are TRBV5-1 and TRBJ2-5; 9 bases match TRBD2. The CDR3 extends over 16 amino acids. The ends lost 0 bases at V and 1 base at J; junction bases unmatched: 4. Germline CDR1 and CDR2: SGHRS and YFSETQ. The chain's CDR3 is CASSLVASGAQETQYF. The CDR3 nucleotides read TGCGCCAGCAGCTTGGTGGCTAGCGGGGCCCAAGAGACCCAGTACTTC.

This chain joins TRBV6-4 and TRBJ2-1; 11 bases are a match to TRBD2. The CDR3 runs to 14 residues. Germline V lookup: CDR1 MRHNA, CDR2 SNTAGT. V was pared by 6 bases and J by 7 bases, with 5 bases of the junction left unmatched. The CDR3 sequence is CASRALAGGNEQFF. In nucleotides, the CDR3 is TGTGCCAGCAGAGCTCTAGCGGGGGGTAATGAGCAGTTCTTC.

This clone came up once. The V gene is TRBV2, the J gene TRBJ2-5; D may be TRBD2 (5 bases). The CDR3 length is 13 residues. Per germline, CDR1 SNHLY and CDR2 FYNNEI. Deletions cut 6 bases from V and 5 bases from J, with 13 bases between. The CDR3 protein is CASRPGLGETQYF. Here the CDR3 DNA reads TGTGCCAGCAGACCGGGGTTGGGGGAGACCCAGTACTTC.

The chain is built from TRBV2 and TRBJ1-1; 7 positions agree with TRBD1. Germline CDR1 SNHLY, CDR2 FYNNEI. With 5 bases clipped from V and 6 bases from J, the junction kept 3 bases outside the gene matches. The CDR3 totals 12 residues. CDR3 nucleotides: TGTGCCAGCAGTTCCCAGGGGGCTGAAGCTTTCTTT. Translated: CASSSQGAEAFF.

The CDR3 DNA follows: TGTGCCAGCAGTGAAATTGGCCGCGGGAGACGGGAGCTGTTTTTT. Amino acids: CASSEIGRGRRELFF. The chain carries TRBV2 and TRBJ2-2, with 7 bases lining up with TRBD2. The V gene end was trimmed by 2 bases and the J gene end by 9 bases; junction bases not matched to a gene: 9. This CDR3 has 15 amino acids. In germline, CDR1 is SNHLY, CDR2 FYNNEI. Full variable domain (rest looked up from reference TRBV2 and TRBJ2-2): EPEVTQTPSHQVTQMGQEVILRCVPISNHLYFYWYRQILGQKVEFLVSFYNNEISEKSEIFDDQFSVERPDGSNFTLKIRSTKLEDSAMYFCASSEIGRGRRELFFGEGSRLTVL.

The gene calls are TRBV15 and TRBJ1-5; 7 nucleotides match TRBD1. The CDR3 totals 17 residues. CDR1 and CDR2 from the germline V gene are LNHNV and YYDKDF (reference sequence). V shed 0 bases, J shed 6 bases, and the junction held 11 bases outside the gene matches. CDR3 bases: TGTGCCACCAGCAGAGATTTAACGGCAGGGGGGACTCAGCCCCAGCATTTT. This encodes CATSRDLTAGGTQPQHF.

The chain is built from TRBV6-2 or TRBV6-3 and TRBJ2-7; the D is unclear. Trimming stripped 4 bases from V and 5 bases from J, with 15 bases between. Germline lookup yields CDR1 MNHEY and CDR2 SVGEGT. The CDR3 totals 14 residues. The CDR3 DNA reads TGTGCCAGCAGTTCCGATCGGCAGAGGCACGAGCAGTACTTC. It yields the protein CASSSDRQRHEQYF.

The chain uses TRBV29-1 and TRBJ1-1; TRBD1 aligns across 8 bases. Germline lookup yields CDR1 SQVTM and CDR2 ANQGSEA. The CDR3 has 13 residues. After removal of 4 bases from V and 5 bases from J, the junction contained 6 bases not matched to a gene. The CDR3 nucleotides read TGCAGCGTTGGCACACAGGGGGGGACTGAAGCTTTCTTT. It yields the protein CSVGTQGGTEAFF.

DNA of the CDR3: TGTGCCAGCAGCCAATATCGAGGCTACGAGCAGTACTTC. This translates into CASSQYRGYEQYF. The V call is TRBV3-1 (or the pseudogene TRBV3-2), the J call TRBJ2-7, with D unresolved. The ends were cut back, 2 bases at V and 3 bases at J, with 8 bases in the middle. Germline values: CDR1 LGHDT, CDR2 YNNKEL (reference sequence). The CDR3 has 13 residues.

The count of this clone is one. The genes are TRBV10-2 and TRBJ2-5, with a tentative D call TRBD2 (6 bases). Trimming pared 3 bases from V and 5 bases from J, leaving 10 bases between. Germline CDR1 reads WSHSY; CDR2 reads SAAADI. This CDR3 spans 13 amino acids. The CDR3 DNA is TGCGCCAGCAGTGACTGGCTAGCGGAGACCCAGTACTTC. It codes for CASSDWLAETQYF.